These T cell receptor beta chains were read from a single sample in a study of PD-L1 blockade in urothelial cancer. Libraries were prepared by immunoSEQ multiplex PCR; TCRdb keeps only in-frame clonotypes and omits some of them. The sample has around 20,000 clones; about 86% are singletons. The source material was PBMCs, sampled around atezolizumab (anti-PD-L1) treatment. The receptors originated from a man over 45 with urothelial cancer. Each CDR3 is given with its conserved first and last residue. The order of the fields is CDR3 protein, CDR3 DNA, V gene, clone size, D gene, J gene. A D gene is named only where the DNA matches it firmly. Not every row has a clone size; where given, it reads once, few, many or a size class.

cdr3_aa: CASSERIAGYNEQFF
cdr3_nt: TGTGCCAGCAGTGAACGTATAGCGGGTTACAATGAGCAGTTCTTC
v_call: TRBV6-1
clone_size: NA
d_call: TRBD2
j_call: TRBJ2-1

cdr3_aa: CARGAPYEQYF
cdr3_nt: TGTGCCCGTGGGGCCCCCTACGAGCAGTACTTC
v_call: TRBV30
clone_size: NA
d_call: NA
j_call: TRBJ2-7

cdr3_aa: CAWGPRAGWEQYF
cdr3_nt: TGTGCCTGGGGGCCCCGGGCAGGGTGGGAGCAGTACTTC
v_call: TRBV30
clone_size: NA
d_call: NA
j_call: TRBJ2-7

cdr3_aa: CASSIDRGPVDEKLFF
cdr3_nt: TGTGCCAGTAGTATAGACAGGGGGCCTGTGGATGAAAAACTGTTTTTT
v_call: TRBV19
clone_size: NA
d_call: TRBD1
j_call: TRBJ1-4

cdr3_aa: CASSPRTAQETQYF
cdr3_nt: TGTGCCAGCAGCCCCCGGACAGCCCAAGAGACCCAGTACTTC
v_call: TRBV11-2
clone_size: once
d_call: NA
j_call: TRBJ2-5

cdr3_aa: CASSSGIEVYTDTQYF
cdr3_nt: TGTGCCAGCAGCTCAGGGATTGAGGTATACACAGATACGCAGTATTTT
v_call: TRBV7-2
clone_size: NA
d_call: NA
j_call: TRBJ2-3

cdr3_aa: CASSLTGDTGELFF
cdr3_nt: TGCGCCAGCAGCTTGACAGGGGACACCGGGGAGCTGTTTTTT
v_call: TRBV5-1
clone_size: NA
d_call: TRBD1
j_call: TRBJ2-2

cdr3_aa: CASRPRQGASADTQYF
cdr3_nt: TGTGCCAGCAGACCTAGACAGGGGGCTAGTGCAGATACGCAGTATTTT
v_call: TRBV5-4
clone_size: NA
d_call: TRBD1
j_call: TRBJ2-3

cdr3_aa: CASSPGPTGGLLGANVLTF
cdr3_nt: TGTGCCAGCAGTCCAGGTCCGACAGGGGGCCTTTTAGGGGCCAACGTCCTGACTTTC
v_call: TRBV27
clone_size: NA
d_call: TRBD1
j_call: TRBJ2-6

cdr3_aa: CASGPLPRGLSSTDTQYF
cdr3_nt: TGTGCTAGTGGTCCCTTGCCCAGGGGCCTATCTAGCACAGATACGCAGTATTTT
v_call: TRBV12-5
clone_size: NA
d_call: NA
j_call: TRBJ2-3

cdr3_aa: CASSLIRDTGELFF
cdr3_nt: TGTGCCAGCAGCTTAATACGGGACACCGGGGAGCTGTTTTTT
v_call: TRBV11-3
clone_size: once
d_call: NA
j_call: TRBJ2-2

cdr3_aa: CASSIGTGGSYEQYF
cdr3_nt: TGTGCCAGTAGTATCGGGACAGGGGGCTCCTACGAGCAGTACTTC
v_call: TRBV19
clone_size: NA
d_call: TRBD1
j_call: TRBJ2-7

cdr3_aa: CASSVPPAGDHEQFF
cdr3_nt: TGTGCCAGCAGCGTACCCCCAGCGGGGGATCATGAGCAGTTCTTC
v_call: TRBV11-2
clone_size: NA
d_call: TRBD2
j_call: TRBJ2-1

cdr3_aa: CASSEAKGAKQYF
cdr3_nt: TGTGCCAGCAGTGAAGCAAAAGGGGCCAAGCAGTATTTT
v_call: TRBV6-1
clone_size: NA
d_call: NA
j_call: TRBJ2-3

cdr3_aa: CASSPPGLELEQYF
cdr3_nt: TGCGCCAGCAGCCCGCCGGGACTGGAGCTAGAGCAGTACTTC
v_call: TRBV5-1
clone_size: NA
d_call: NA
j_call: TRBJ2-7

cdr3_aa: CASSQDPWTVSYEQYF
cdr3_nt: TGCGCCAGCAGCCAAGATCCTTGGACTGTCTCCTACGAGCAGTACTTC
v_call: TRBV4-3
clone_size: NA
d_call: NA
j_call: TRBJ2-7

cdr3_aa: CASSPGQGISYNEQFF
cdr3_nt: TGTGCCAGCAGCCCGGGACAGGGAATTTCCTACAATGAGCAGTTCTTC
v_call: TRBV7-9
clone_size: NA
d_call: TRBD1
j_call: TRBJ2-1

cdr3_aa: CAAGGLTDTQYF
cdr3_nt: TGTGCCGCCGGCGGTCTCACGGATACGCAGTATTTT
v_call: TRBV27
clone_size: NA
d_call: NA
j_call: TRBJ2-3

cdr3_aa: CASSVGGSVVREAFF
cdr3_nt: TGTGCCAGCAGCGTAGGTGGTAGTGTCGTTCGTGAAGCTTTCTTT
v_call: TRBV9
clone_size: NA
d_call: NA
j_call: TRBJ1-1

cdr3_aa: CASSSGQRNTIYF
cdr3_nt: TGTGCCAGCAGCTCGGGACAACGAAACACCATATATTTT
v_call: TRBV5-4
clone_size: NA
d_call: NA
j_call: TRBJ1-3

cdr3_aa: CASSGGQKRETQYF
cdr3_nt: TGTGCCAGCAGTGGCGGACAGAAGCGAGAGACCCAGTACTTC
v_call: TRBV2
clone_size: NA
d_call: NA
j_call: TRBJ2-5

cdr3_aa: CASSDSGGANTGELFF
cdr3_nt: TGTGCCAGCAGTGACTCTGGGGGGGCGAACACCGGGGAGCTGTTTTTT
v_call: TRBV6-4
clone_size: NA
d_call: TRBD2
j_call: TRBJ2-2

cdr3_aa: CATRDRESNYGYTF
cdr3_nt: TGTGCCACCAGGGACAGGGAATCTAACTATGGCTACACCTTC
v_call: TRBV15
clone_size: NA
d_call: TRBD1
j_call: TRBJ1-2

cdr3_aa: CASNKPPGRVGTGELFF
cdr3_nt: TGTGCCAGTAACAAACCCCCTGGCAGGGTAGGGACCGGGGAGCTGTTTTTT
v_call: TRBV19
clone_size: NA
d_call: NA
j_call: TRBJ2-2

cdr3_aa: CAWRVRNTGELFF
cdr3_nt: TGTGCCTGGAGAGTTAGGAACACCGGGGAGCTGTTTTTT
v_call: TRBV30
clone_size: NA
d_call: NA
j_call: TRBJ2-2

cdr3_aa: CASSRRTSAGGANVLTF
cdr3_nt: TGTGCCAGCAGTCGCCGGACTAGCGCGGGGGGGGCCAACGTCCTGACTTTC
v_call: TRBV27
clone_size: NA
d_call: TRBD2
j_call: TRBJ2-6

cdr3_aa: CASSSGTGRHYGYTF
cdr3_nt: TGTGCCAGCAGTTCCGGGACAGGGAGACACTATGGCTACACCTTC
v_call: TRBV27
clone_size: few
d_call: TRBD1
j_call: TRBJ1-2

cdr3_aa: CASSLGTSGRRTDTQYF
cdr3_nt: TGTGCCAGCAGCTTGGGGACTAGCGGGAGACGCACAGATACGCAGTATTTT
v_call: TRBV5-4
clone_size: NA
d_call: TRBD2
j_call: TRBJ2-3

cdr3_aa: CASSVGFRANTGELFF
cdr3_nt: TGTGCCAGCAGCGTAGGGTTTCGCGCGAACACCGGGGAGCTGTTTTTT
v_call: TRBV9
clone_size: NA
d_call: NA
j_call: TRBJ2-2

cdr3_aa: CASSEAGGAWETQYF
cdr3_nt: TGTGCCAGCAGTGAAGCCGGGGGGGCGTGGGAGACCCAGTACTTC
v_call: TRBV2
clone_size: once
d_call: TRBD2
j_call: TRBJ2-5

cdr3_aa: CASTPLGRANIQYF
cdr3_nt: TGTGCCAGCACCCCGTTGGGCAGGGCCAACATTCAGTACTTC
v_call: TRBV7-2
clone_size: NA
d_call: NA
j_call: TRBJ2-4

cdr3_aa: CASNVRTNQPYEQYF
cdr3_nt: TGTGCCAGCAACGTTAGGACAAACCAACCCTACGAGCAGTACTTC
v_call: TRBV5-6
clone_size: once
d_call: NA
j_call: TRBJ2-7

cdr3_aa: CASSPVYRGLGSHGYTF
cdr3_nt: TGTGCCAGCAGCCCCGTTTACAGGGGGCTTGGCAGTCATGGCTACACCTTC
v_call: TRBV5-8
clone_size: NA
d_call: TRBD1
j_call: TRBJ1-2

cdr3_aa: CASSLAPGAETQYF
cdr3_nt: TGTGCCAGCAGCTTAGCACCAGGGGCCGAGACCCAGTACTTC
v_call: TRBV7-6
clone_size: NA
d_call: NA
j_call: TRBJ2-5

cdr3_aa: CASSLKTSGGAYNEQFF
cdr3_nt: TGTGCCAGCAGTTTAAAGACTAGCGGGGGGGCGTACAATGAGCAGTTCTTC
v_call: TRBV27
clone_size: few
d_call: TRBD2
j_call: TRBJ2-1

cdr3_aa: CASSQALDRGQETQYF
cdr3_nt: TGCGCCAGCAGCCAGGCTCTCGACAGGGGGCAAGAGACCCAGTACTTC
v_call: TRBV4-3
clone_size: NA
d_call: TRBD1
j_call: TRBJ2-5

cdr3_aa: CASSERTSGVIYEQYF
cdr3_nt: TGTGCCAGCTCAGAGCGGACTAGCGGGGTAATCTACGAGCAGTACTTC
v_call: TRBV18
clone_size: NA
d_call: TRBD2
j_call: TRBJ2-7

cdr3_aa: CASSYTRVGGQPQHF
cdr3_nt: TGTGCCAGCAGTTACACCAGGGTAGGCGGTCAGCCCCAGCATTTT
v_call: TRBV6-6
clone_size: NA
d_call: NA
j_call: TRBJ1-5

cdr3_aa: CASGGANAIEQETQYF
cdr3_nt: TGTGCCAGCGGGGGGGCCAACGCGATCGAACAAGAGACCCAGTACTTC
v_call: TRBV28
clone_size: NA
d_call: NA
j_call: TRBJ2-5

cdr3_aa: CASSLAGGDYEQYF
cdr3_nt: TGTGCCAGCAGCTTAGCAGGGGGCGACTACGAGCAGTACTTC
v_call: TRBV7-9
clone_size: NA
d_call: TRBD1
j_call: TRBJ2-7

cdr3_aa: CASSVRPGTGLRAYEQYF
cdr3_nt: TGTGCCAGCAGCGTACGGCCCGGGACAGGGCTACGAGCCTACGAGCAGTACTTC
v_call: TRBV9
clone_size: NA
d_call: TRBD1
j_call: TRBJ2-7

cdr3_aa: CASSAQPGAGELFF
cdr3_nt: TGTGCCAGCAGTGCCCAGCCGGGAGCTGGGGAGCTGTTTTTT
v_call: TRBV28
clone_size: NA
d_call: NA
j_call: TRBJ2-2

cdr3_aa: CAITTTGIAYEQYF
cdr3_nt: TGTGCCATCACCACGACAGGGATCGCCTACGAGCAGTACTTC
v_call: TRBV10-3
clone_size: NA
d_call: TRBD1
j_call: TRBJ2-7

cdr3_aa: CASSLYRPGHSYEQYF
cdr3_nt: TGTGCCAGCAGCTTGTACAGGCCCGGGCACTCCTACGAGCAGTACTTC
v_call: TRBV5-4
clone_size: NA
d_call: NA
j_call: TRBJ2-7

cdr3_aa: CAIAASGGEETQYF
cdr3_nt: TGTGCCATCGCGGCTAGCGGGGGGGAGGAGACCCAGTACTTC
v_call: TRBV10-3
clone_size: NA
d_call: TRBD2
j_call: TRBJ2-5

cdr3_aa: CASQPVPGVGNYGYTF
cdr3_nt: TGCGCCAGCCAACCGGTACCGGGGGTCGGTAACTATGGCTACACCTTC
v_call: TRBV5-1
clone_size: NA
d_call: NA
j_call: TRBJ1-2

cdr3_aa: CASSFLSLAGVEQYF
cdr3_nt: TGTGCCAGCAGTTTCCTTTCACTAGCGGGAGTCGAGCAGTACTTC
v_call: TRBV27
clone_size: NA
d_call: TRBD2
j_call: TRBJ2-7

cdr3_aa: CASSFPGRRGVTDTQYF
cdr3_nt: TGTGCCAGCAGTTTTCCCGGCCGTCGAGGAGTCACAGATACGCAGTATTTT
v_call: TRBV27
clone_size: NA
d_call: NA
j_call: TRBJ2-3

cdr3_aa: CASSQGPNPGQETQYF
cdr3_nt: TGTGCCAGCAGCCAAGGGCCCAACCCGGGGCAAGAGACCCAGTACTTC
v_call: TRBV4-2
clone_size: NA
d_call: NA
j_call: TRBJ2-5

cdr3_aa: CSVALTSGRASYNEQFF
cdr3_nt: TGCAGCGTTGCCCTGACTAGCGGGAGGGCCTCCTACAATGAGCAGTTCTTC
v_call: TRBV29-1
clone_size: NA
d_call: TRBD2
j_call: TRBJ2-1

cdr3_aa: CAKQQGFPDLPQHF
cdr3_nt: TGTGCCAAACAACAGGGGTTCCCCGACCTACCCCAGCATTTT
v_call: TRBV9
clone_size: NA
d_call: TRBD1
j_call: TRBJ1-5

cdr3_aa: CATSRGIRTEGTDTQYF
cdr3_nt: TGTGCCACCAGCAGAGGAATTAGGACGGAGGGCACAGATACGCAGTATTTT
v_call: TRBV15
clone_size: NA
d_call: NA
j_call: TRBJ2-3

cdr3_aa: CASSVGRGGLRSYNEQFF
cdr3_nt: TGTGCCAGCAGTGTCGGAAGGGGGGGACTTCGCTCCTACAATGAGCAGTTCTTC
v_call: TRBV6-1
clone_size: NA
d_call: NA
j_call: TRBJ2-1

cdr3_aa: CASSFGQGPTGAQHF
cdr3_nt: TGTGCCAGCAGTTTTGGACAGGGGCCGACAGGAGCCCAGCATTTT
v_call: TRBV2
clone_size: NA
d_call: TRBD1
j_call: TRBJ1-5

cdr3_aa: CASSLAPGGSYEQYF
cdr3_nt: TGTGCCAGCAGCTTAGCACCAGGGGGCTCCTACGAGCAGTACTTC
v_call: TRBV7-8
clone_size: few
d_call: TRBD1
j_call: TRBJ2-7